This note documents a single T cell receptor beta chain sequence. J gave up 3 bases and V 8 bases, and 5 bases lay outside the gene matches. Germline CDR1 and CDR2: SGHVS and FQNEAQ. This CDR3 is 13 amino acids long. Per the original methods: Reference gene primer amplification yielded estimated nucleated cell counts. Method: immunoSEQ multiplex PCR; TCRdb's copy keeps in-frame clones and lacks some. That table gives V, J and clone size, and the DNA gave D and trimming. The profile shows about 220,000 clones, 88% of them singletons. The data stem from a study of blood T cell repertoires in COVID-19. About the study: PBMCs, B-cell-depleted T cells, or T cells provided the cDNA or gDNA that made up the material.

Participants spanned ages 18 to 89 years and resided in some 22 US areas. The sequence was obtained from a woman in her twenties or thirties who had recovered from COVID-19. The sequenced material came from PBMCs or T cells enriched from blood (not recorded which). The gene calls are TRBV7-8 and TRBJ2-7; 9 nucleotides align to TRBD1. CDR3 nucleotide sequence: TGTGCCAGCCTCCGGACAGGGGACTACGAGCAGTACTTC. Amino acids: CASLRTGDYEQYF. The full variable domain, with the rest looked up from reference TRBV7-8 and TRBJ2-7, is GAGVSQSPRYKVAKRGQDVALRCDPISGHVSLFWYQQALGQGPEFLTYFQNEAQLDKSGLPSDRFFAERPEGSVSTLKIQRTQQEDSAVYLCASLRTGDYEQYFGPGTRLTVT.